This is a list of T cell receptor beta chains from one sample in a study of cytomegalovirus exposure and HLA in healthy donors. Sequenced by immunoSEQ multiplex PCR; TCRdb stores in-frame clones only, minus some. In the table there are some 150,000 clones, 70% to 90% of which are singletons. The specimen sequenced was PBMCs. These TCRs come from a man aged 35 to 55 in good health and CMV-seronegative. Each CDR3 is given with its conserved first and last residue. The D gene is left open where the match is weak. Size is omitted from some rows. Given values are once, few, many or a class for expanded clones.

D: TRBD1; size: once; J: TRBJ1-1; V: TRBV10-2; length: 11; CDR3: CASRDRGEAFF; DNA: TGCGCCAGCAGGGACAGGGGTGAAGCTTTCTTT
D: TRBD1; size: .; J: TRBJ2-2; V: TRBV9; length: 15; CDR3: CASSAGQGRTGELFF; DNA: TGTGCCAGCAGCGCCGGACAGGGGCGCACCGGGGAGCTGTTTTTT
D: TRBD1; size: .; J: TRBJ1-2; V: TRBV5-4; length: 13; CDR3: CASSLEGAGGYTF; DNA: TGTGCCAGCAGCTTGGAGGGGGCTGGTGGCTACACCTTC
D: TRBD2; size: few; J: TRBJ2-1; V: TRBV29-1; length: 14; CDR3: CSVATSGSINEQFF; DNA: TGCAGCGTTGCTACAAGCGGGAGTATTAATGAGCAGTTCTTC
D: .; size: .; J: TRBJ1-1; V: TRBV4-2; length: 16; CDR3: CASSQGSGHLNTEAFF; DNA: TGTGCCAGCAGCCAAGGTTCGGGACACCTGAACACTGAAGCTTTCTTT
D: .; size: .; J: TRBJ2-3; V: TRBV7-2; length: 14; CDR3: CASRILASTDTQYF; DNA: TGTGCCAGCAGGATTCTAGCTAGCACAGATACGCAGTATTTT
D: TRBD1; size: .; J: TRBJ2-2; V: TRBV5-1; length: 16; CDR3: CASSLVSGTGTGELFF; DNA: TGCGCCAGCAGCTTGGTTTCCGGGACAGGCACCGGGGAGCTGTTTTTT
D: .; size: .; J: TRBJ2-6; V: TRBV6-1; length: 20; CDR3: CASSEVRWGGAYSGANVLTF; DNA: TGTGCCAGCAGTGAAGTTCGATGGGGAGGCGCCTACTCTGGGGCCAACGTCCTGACTTTC
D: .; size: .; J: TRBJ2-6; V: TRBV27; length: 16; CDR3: CASSLLASSGANVLTF; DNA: TGTGCCAGCAGTTTACTAGCGTCCTCTGGGGCCAACGTCCTGACTTTC
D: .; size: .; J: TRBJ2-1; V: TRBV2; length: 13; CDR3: CASSITGFNEQFF; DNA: TGTGCCAGCAGTATCACAGGGTTCAATGAGCAGTTCTTC
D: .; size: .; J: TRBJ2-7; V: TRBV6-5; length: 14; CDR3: CASTAPGHSYEQYF; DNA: TGTGCCAGCACCGCTCCGGGACACTCCTACGAGCAGTACTTC
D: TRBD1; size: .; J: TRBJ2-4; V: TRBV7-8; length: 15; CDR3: CASSTGTGLKNIQYF; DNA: TGTGCCAGCAGTACCGGGACAGGGCTCAAAAACATTCAGTACTTC
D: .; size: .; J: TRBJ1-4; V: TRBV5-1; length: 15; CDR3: CASSFGDRSGEKLFF; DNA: TGCGCCAGCAGCTTCGGGGATCGATCTGGCGAAAAACTGTTTTTT
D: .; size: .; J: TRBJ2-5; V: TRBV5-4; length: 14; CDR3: CASSLVTDGETQYF; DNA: TGTGCCAGCAGCTTGGTAACAGATGGGGAGACCCAGTACTTC
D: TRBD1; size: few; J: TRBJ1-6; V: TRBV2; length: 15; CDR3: CASSEGAGGNSPLHF; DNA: TGTGCCAGCAGTGAAGGGGCAGGGGGGAATTCACCCCTCCACTTT
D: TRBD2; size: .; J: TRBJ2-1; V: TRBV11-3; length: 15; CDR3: CASSSRTSSYNEQFF; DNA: TGTGCCAGCAGCTCTCGGACTAGCAGCTACAATGAGCAGTTCTTC